This TCR beta chain is from a study of post-analysis software for immune sequencing data. The wider study: Relapsing-remitting, secondary progressive and progressive-relapsing forms of multiple sclerosis all featured among disease courses.

Trimming stripped 5 bases from V and 6 bases from J, with 14 bases between. The CDR3 sequence is 15 residues long. A few counts support this clonotype. Antigen unknown. Unique molecular identifiers were present in the TCR beta cDNA libraries. The source material, roughly 0.9 to 11 million T cells, gave rise to about 520,000 cDNA molecules. TCRdb ran MiXCR on the PCR reads and lists one entry per CDR3 protein. The data hold about 160,000 distinct CDR3 sequences, with under 40% observed a single time. Findings and caveats of the study: Pronounced co-clustering by F measure was evident among identically batched samples. Among roughly 5 TRBV segments more frequent in patients than controls were TRBV5-6, TRBV5-1 and TRBV20-1.

This receptor was taken from a girl aged 10-17 years with multiple sclerosis. The chain couples TRBV12-3 or TRBV12-4 to TRBJ1-6; D is perhaps TRBD1 (5 bases). Sequenced material: blood, taken after autologous hematopoietic stem cell transplantation. CDR3 sequence reads: CASSAKGTGNSPLHF. For the CDR3, the DNA is TGTGCCAGCAGTGCCAAGGGGACGGGTAATTCACCCCTCCACTTT.